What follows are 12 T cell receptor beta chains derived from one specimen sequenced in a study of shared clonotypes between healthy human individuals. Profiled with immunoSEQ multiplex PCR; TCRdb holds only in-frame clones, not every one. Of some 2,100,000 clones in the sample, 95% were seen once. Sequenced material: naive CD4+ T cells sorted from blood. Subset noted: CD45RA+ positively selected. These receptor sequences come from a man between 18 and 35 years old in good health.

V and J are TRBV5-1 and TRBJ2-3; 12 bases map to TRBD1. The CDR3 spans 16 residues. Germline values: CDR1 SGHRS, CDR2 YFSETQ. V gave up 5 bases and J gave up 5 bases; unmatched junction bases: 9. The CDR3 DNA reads TGCGCCAGCAGTCTCCGCGGGACAGGGGGCCTAGATACGCAGTATTTT. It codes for CASSLRGTGGLDTQYF.

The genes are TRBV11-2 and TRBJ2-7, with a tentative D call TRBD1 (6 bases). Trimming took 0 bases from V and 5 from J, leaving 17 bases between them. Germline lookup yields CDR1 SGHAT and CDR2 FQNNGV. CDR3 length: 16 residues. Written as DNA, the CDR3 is TGTGCCAGCAGCTTAGATCTAGGGCAGGGGTTCAACGAGCAGTACTTC. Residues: CASSLDLGQGFNEQYF.

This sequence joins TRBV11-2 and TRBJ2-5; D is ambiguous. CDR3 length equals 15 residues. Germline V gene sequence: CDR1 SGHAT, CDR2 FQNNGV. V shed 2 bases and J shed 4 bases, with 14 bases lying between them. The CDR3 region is CASSLISSARETQYF. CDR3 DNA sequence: TGTGCCAGCAGCTTAATCTCCAGCGCAAGAGAGACCCAGTACTTC.

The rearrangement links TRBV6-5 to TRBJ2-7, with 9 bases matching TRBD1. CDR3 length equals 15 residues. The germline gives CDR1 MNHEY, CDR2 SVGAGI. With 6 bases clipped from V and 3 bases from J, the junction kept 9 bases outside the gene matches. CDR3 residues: CASSPWGQGGYEQYF. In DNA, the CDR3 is TGTGCCAGCAGCCCCTGGGGACAGGGAGGCTACGAGCAGTACTTC.

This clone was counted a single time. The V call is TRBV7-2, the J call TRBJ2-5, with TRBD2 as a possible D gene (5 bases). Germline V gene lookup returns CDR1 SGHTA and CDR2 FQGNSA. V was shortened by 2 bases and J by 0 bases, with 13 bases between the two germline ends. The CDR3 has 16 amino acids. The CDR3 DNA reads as TGTGCCAGCAGCTTATCGGCTAGCCCCTACCAAGAGACCCAGTACTTC. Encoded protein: CASSLSASPYQETQYF. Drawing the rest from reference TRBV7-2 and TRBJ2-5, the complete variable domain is GAGVSQSPSNKVTEKGKDVELRCDPISGHTALYWYRQSLGQGLEFLIYFQGNSAPDKSGLPSDRFSAERTGGSVSTLTIQRTQQEDSAVYLCASSLSASPYQETQYFGPGTRLLVL.

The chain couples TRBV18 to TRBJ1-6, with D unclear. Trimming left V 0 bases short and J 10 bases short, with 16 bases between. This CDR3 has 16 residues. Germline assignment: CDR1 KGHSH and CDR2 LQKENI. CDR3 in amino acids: CASSPPRTAVGSPLHF. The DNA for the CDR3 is TGTGCCAGCTCACCACCGAGGACCGCTGTGGGATCACCCCTCCACTTT.

CDR3 loop: CASSDRGPETQYF. CDR3 nucleotides: TGTGCCAGCAGTGACAGGGGGCCGGAGACCCAGTACTTC. V is TRBV2 and J is TRBJ2-5; TRBD1 aligns across 8 bases. This CDR3 contains 13 residues. Germline V gives CDR1 SNHLY, CDR2 FYNNEI. V shed 3 bases and J 5 bases; nucleotides not matched to a gene: 2.

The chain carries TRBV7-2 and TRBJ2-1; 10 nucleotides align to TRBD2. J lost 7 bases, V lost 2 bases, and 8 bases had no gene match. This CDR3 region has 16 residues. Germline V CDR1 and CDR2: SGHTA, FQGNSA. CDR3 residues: CASSLRSSGGANEQFF. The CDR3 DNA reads TGTGCCAGCAGCTTACGTTCGAGCGGGGGGGCGAATGAGCAGTTCTTC. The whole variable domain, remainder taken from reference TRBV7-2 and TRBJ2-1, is GAGVSQSPSNKVTEKGKDVELRCDPISGHTALYWYRQSLGQGLEFLIYFQGNSAPDKSGLPSDRFSAERTGGSVSTLTIQRTQQEDSAVYLCASSLRSSGGANEQFFGPGTRLTVL.

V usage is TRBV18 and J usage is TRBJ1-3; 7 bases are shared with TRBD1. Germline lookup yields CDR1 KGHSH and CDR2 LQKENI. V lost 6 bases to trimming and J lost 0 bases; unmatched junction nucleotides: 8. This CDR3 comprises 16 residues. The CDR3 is CASSLGQTSSGNTIYF. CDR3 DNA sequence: TGTGCCAGCTCCCTGGGACAGACGAGCTCTGGAAACACCATATATTTT.

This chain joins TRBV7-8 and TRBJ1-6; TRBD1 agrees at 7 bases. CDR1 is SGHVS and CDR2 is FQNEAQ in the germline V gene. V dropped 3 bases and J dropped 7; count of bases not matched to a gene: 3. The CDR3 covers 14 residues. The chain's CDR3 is CASSLTGQNSPLHF. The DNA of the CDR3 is TGTGCCAGCAGCTTGACGGGACAGAATTCACCCCTCCACTTT.

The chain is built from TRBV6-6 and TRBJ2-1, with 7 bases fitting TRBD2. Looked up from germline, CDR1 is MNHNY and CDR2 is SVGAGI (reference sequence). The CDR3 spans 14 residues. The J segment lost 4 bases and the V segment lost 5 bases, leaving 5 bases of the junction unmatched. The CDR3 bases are TGTGCCAGCAGTACCAGCGGGACTTACAATGAGCAGTTCTTC. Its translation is CASSTSGTYNEQFF.

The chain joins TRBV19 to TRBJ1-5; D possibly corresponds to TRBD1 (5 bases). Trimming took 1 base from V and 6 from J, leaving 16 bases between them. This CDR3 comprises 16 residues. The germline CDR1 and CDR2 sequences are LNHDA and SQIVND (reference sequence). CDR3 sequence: CASSIVGTAVGQPQHF. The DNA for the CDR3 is TGTGCCAGTAGTATAGTTGGGACTGCGGTAGGTCAGCCCCAGCATTTT.